This T cell receptor beta chain was captured by sequencing in a study of patients and donors after allogeneic stem cell transplantation. Unmatched junction bases numbered 11, after V lost 5 bases and J lost 5 bases. The length of the CDR3 is 16 residues. The germline gives CDR1 SGHTA, CDR2 FQGNSA. TCRdb reprocessed the RT-PCR reads via MiXCR and lists one record per CDR3 protein. This sample has 800,000 to 1,000,000 distinct CDR3 sequences; more than 15% occur once, and the top ten carry under 6.5%. The chain is built from TRBV7-2 and TRBJ2-5; TRBD2 matches 10 bases. Specimen: blood, either unsorted or a sorted T cell fraction (not recorded which). This clonotype was sampled from a human donor who was either an allogeneic HSCT recipient or a stem cell or donor lymphocyte infusion donor (not recorded which). It is not recorded whose cells these are; they may come from a transplant donor. This chain's CDR3 is CASSTRLAGDSETQYF. The CDR3 nucleotides read TGTGCCAGCAGCACCCGGCTAGCGGGGGACTCTGAGACCCAGTACTTC.